Sequencing of this T cell receptor (beta chain) was carried out in a study of cytomegalovirus exposure and HLA in healthy donors. Germline CDR1 and CDR2: SQVTM and ANQGSEA. Trimming shortened V by 0 bases and J by 0 bases, and 9 bases separated the two germline ends. The CDR3 contains 15 residues. PCR involved 60 Vbeta and 13 Jbeta primers. Sequencing was performed with immunoSEQ multiplex PCR; in TCRdb, only in-frame clones are kept and a portion is missing. The sample has about 89,000 clones, 85% seen once; the top ten hold around 7%. This clone was counted only a few times. Sequencing input: PBMCs. The V and J genes are TRBV29-1 and TRBJ1-5; D is undetermined. This TCR was sampled from a man aged 35 to 55 in good health and CMV-seropositive. The DNA of the CDR3 is TGCAGCGTTGAAGATCAGGAGGATAGCAATCAGCCCCAGCATTTT. Protein product: CSVEDQEDSNQPQHF. The variable domain in full, completed from reference TRBV29-1 and TRBJ1-5, reads SAVISQKPSRDICQRGTSLTIQCQVDSQVTMMFWYRQQPGQSLTLIATANQGSEATYESGFVIDKFPISRPNLTFSTLTVSNMSPEDSSIYLCSVEDQEDSNQPQHFGDGTRLSIL.